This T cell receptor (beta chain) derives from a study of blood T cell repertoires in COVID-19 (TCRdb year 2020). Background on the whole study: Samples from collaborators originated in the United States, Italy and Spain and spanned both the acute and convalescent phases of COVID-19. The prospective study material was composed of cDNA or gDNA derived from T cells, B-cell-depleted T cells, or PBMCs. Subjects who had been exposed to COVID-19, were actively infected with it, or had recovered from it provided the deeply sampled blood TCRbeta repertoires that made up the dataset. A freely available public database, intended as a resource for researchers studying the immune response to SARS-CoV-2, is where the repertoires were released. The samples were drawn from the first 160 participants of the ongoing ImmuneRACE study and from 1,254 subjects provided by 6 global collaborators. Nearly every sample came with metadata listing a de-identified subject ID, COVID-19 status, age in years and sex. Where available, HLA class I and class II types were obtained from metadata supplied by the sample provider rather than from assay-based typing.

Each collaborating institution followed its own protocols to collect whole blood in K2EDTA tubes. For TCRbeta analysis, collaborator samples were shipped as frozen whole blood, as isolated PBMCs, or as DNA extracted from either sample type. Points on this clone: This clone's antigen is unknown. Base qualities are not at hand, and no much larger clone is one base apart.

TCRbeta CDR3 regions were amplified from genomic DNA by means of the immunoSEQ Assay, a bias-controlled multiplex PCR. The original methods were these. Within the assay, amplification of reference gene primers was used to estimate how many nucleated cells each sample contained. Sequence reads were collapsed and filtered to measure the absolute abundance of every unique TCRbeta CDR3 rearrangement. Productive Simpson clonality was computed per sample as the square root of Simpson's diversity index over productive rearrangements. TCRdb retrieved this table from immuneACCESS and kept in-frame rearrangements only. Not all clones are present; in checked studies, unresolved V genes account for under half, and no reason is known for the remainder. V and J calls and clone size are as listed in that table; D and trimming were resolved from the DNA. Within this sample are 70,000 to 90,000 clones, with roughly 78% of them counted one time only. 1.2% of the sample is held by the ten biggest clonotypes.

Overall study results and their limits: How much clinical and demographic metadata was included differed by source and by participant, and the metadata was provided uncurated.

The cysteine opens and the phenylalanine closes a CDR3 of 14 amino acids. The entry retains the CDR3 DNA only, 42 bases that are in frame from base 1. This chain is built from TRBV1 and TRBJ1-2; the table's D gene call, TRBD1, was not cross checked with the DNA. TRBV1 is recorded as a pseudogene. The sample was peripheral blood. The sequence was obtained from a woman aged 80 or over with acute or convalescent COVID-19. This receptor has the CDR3 CTSSPQGQGYGYTF. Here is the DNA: TGCACCAGCAGCCCCCAAGGACAGGGCTATGGCTACACCTTC.